This record looks at one T cell receptor (beta chain) sequence and its context. Its specificity is not known. Positive CCR7 selection of CD45RO-negative cells yielded the naive CD8 cells, and terminally differentiated effector memory CD45RA+ cells were excluded. This sample stems from a study of shared clonotypes between healthy human individuals. V shed 4 bases, J shed 5 bases, and the junction held 5 bases outside the gene matches. Germline V CDR1 and CDR2: MGHRA, YSYEKL. The CDR3 has 16 residues. Researchers divided each subset's genomic DNA evenly across several immunoSEQ plates. Here immunoSEQ multiplex PCR was the method, and the copy in TCRdb shows in-frame clones only, minus some. The sample holds around 2,000,000 clones; about 95% are singletons and the top ten take around 1.2%. Findings and limits, study-wide: When naive CD4 clonotypes were compared across a handful of donors, about 4.8% were shared.

Sequenced: naive CD8+ T cells sorted from blood. The chain carries TRBV4-1 and TRBJ2-3, with 14 bases that match TRBD2. This TCR was sampled from a young man in good health. In nucleotides, the CDR3 is TGCGCCAGCAGCCTTGGGACTAGCGGGGGTGGAGATACGCAGTATTTT. Its translation: CASSLGTSGGGDTQYF.